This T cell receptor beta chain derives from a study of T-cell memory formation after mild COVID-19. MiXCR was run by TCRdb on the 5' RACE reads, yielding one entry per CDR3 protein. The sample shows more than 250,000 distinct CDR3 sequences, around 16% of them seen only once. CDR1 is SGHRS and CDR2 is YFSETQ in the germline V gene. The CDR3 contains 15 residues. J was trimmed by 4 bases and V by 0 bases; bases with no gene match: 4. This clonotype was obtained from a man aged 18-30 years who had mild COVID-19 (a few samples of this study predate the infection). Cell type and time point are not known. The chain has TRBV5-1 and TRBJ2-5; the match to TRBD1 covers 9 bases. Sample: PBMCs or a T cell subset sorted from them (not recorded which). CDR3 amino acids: CASSLAGQGGETQYF. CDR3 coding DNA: TGCGCCAGCAGCTTGGCGGGACAGGGCGGAGAGACCCAGTACTTC.